The source of this T cell receptor (beta chain) is a study of T cell clusters in autoimmune cytopenias. Across the whole study: TRB sequencing had a median about 55,000 reads and 2,350 distinct clonotypes per sample.

Points from the study as a whole: Primary autoimmune cytopenia patients seemingly lacked the physiological T cell clusters found in healthy donors. TRB repertoire shifts in secondary cytopenia and chronic lymphocytic leukemia mostly reflected lymphoma, not autoimmunity.

One tube held mixed TRB-A and TRB-B primer pools for touch-down PCR. From its re-call of the multiplex PCR reads, TCRdb lists each CDR3 protein once, without DNA. The listing records 5,500 to 8,500 distinct CDR3 sequences. The CDR3 contains 14 residues. CDR1 is LNHDA and CDR2 is SQIVND in the germline V gene (reference sequence). Each sample's input was roughly 270 ng genomic DNA, some 38,000 genome equivalents. Worth noting for this clonotype: Its antigen is undetermined.

The sequenced material came from peripheral blood. The sequence was collected from a human donor with an autoimmune cytopenia or autoimmune hepatitis (not recorded which). V usage is TRBV19 and J usage is TRBJ2-5. The CDR3 loop reads CASSIGPGRETQYF.